This T cell receptor beta chain comes out of a study of cytomegalovirus exposure and HLA in healthy donors. Study-level background: Of the donors genotyped, 300 to 500 in all, about 80% fell in the Caucasian-associated ancestry cluster. Findings of the study overall: An analysis was carried out at a later point. It showed that HLA-associated TCR beta chains were more clonally expanded than equally common non-associated chains. Later genetic work tied a missense DCLRE1C variant to beta-chain V and J trimming. Presence/absence results assume similar sequencing depth per donor, which may not hold.

A remark on this clone: The antigen is unknown.

PCR used 60 Vbeta primers and 13 Jbeta primers. Using immunoSEQ multiplex PCR, the repertoire was profiled, and TCRdb retains in-frame clones only, with some absent. The sample has tens of thousands of clones; around 71% are singletons. The CDR3 consists of 14 residues. Germline V gene sequence: CDR1 SNHLY, CDR2 FYNNEI. V lost 7 bases to trimming and J lost 1 base, with 13 bases between them. The receptor comes from a man between 25 and 39 years old in good health and CMV-seronegative. Material: PBMCs. This chain uses TRBV2 with TRBJ1-1; TRBD1 is a possible D gene (6 bases). DNA for the CDR3: TGTGCCAGCAACCCGGACAGTAGGAACACTGAAGCTTTCTTT. Encoded protein: CASNPDSRNTEAFF.